This entry concerns a single TCR beta chain. The antigen remains undetermined. Noted treatment: approximately 10-day PBMC culture with coronavirus spike peptide pools or control peptides (ViraFEST assay). With peptide pools, ViraFEST first expanded antigen-specific T cells and afterwards sequenced their TCRs. CDR1 is MNHEY and CDR2 is SMNVEV in the germline V gene (reference sequence). V dropped 2 bases and J dropped 4 bases, with 6 bases sitting between them. The CDR3 spans 13 residues. Cultured CD4+ T cells had their DNA profiled by the Oncomine TCR Beta short-read assay. TCRdb reprocessed the PCR reads with MiXCR, giving one entry per CDR3 protein. Here the sample spans roughly 15,000 distinct CDR3 sequences, less than 65% being singletons. This entry belongs to a study of vaccination and CD4 T cells after COVID-19. Study-wide results and caveats: Nearly all convalescent vaccine-specific clones, 304 of 307, recognized only SARS-CoV-2 spike.

The origin of this receptor is a human donor who had recovered from COVID-19. V and J are TRBV27 and TRBJ2-1; D is unclear. Sequencing was performed on CD4+ T cells from blood, cultured in vitro. DNA of the CDR3: TGTGCCAGCAGTTTAGAGGATTACAATGAGCAGTTCTTC. This encodes CASSLEDYNEQFF.